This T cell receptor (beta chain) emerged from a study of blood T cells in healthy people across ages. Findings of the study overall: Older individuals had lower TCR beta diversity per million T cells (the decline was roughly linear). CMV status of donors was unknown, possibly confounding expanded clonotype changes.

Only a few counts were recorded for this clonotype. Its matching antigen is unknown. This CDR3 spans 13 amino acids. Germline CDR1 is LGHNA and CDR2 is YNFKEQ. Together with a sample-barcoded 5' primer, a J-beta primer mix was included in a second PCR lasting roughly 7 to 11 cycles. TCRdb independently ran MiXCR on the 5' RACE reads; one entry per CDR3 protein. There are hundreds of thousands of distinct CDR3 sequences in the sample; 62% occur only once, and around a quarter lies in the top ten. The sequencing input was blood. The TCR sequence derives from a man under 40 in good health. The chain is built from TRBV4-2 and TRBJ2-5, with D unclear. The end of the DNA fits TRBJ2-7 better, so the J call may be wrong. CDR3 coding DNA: TGTGCCAGCAGCCAAGAATGGGGCTACGAGCAGTACTTC. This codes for CASSQEWGYEQYF.